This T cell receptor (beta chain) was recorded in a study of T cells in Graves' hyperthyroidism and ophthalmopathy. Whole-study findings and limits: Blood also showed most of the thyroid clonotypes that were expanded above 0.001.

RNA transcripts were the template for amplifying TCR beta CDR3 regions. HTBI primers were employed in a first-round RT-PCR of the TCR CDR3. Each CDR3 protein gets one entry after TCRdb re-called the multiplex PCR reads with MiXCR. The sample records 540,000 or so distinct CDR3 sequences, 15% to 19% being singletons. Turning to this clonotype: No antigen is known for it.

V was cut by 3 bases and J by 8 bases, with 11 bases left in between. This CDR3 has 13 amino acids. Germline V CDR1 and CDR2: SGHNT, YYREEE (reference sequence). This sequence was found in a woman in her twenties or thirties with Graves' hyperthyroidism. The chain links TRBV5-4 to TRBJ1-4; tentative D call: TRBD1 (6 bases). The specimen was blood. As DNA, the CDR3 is TGTGCCAGCAGCTCGGACAGTTGGGAAAAACTGTTTTTT. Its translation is CASSSDSWEKLFF.